The 13 T cell receptor beta chains reported below all come from one sample, sequenced in a study of T-cell memory formation after mild COVID-19. One entry per CDR3 protein, called by TCRdb with MiXCR from the 5' RACE reads. Counted here are roughly 190,000 distinct CDR3 sequences, 15% to 20% occurring once; the ten biggest clones make up roughly 2.3%. Sequenced material: PBMCs or a T cell subset sorted from them (not recorded which). Receptors originate from an adult woman who had mild COVID-19 (a few samples of this study predate the infection). Cell type and time point are not known.

CDR3 amino acids: CASSFRRGNSPLHF. The CDR3 DNA is TGTGCCAGCAGTTTCCGGAGGGGAAATTCACCCCTCCACTTT. This chain uses TRBV6-5 with TRBJ1-6, with a weak D call TRBD1 (5 bases). Germline loops: CDR1 MNHEY, CDR2 SVGAGI. Trimming took 4 bases from V and 7 from J, leaving 11 bases between them. CDR3 size: 14 residues.

This clonotype has only a few counts. The chain uses TRBV6-2 or TRBV6-3 and TRBJ2-3; TRBD1 matches at 8 bases. V was pared by 4 bases and J by 2 bases, with 8 bases of the junction left unmatched. Germline lookup yields CDR1 MNHEY and CDR2 SVGEGT. The CDR3 covers 16 residues. The CDR3 is CASSSRDRIVTDTQYF. CDR3 DNA sequence: TGTGCCAGCAGTTCCAGGGACAGGATCGTCACAGATACGCAGTATTTT.

The gene calls are TRBV5-1 and TRBJ2-7; TRBD1 matches at 9 bases. Trimming cost V 4 bases and J 3 bases; bases outside gene matches: 5. CDR3 length: 14 amino acids. Germline CDR1 is SGHRS and CDR2 is YFSETQ. The CDR3 here is CASSSRDRVYEQYF. The CDR3 DNA is TGCGCCAGCAGCAGCCGGGACAGGGTCTACGAGCAGTACTTC.

DNA of the CDR3: TGTGCCAGCAGTACTCTCTCGGACATCAATCAGCCCCAGCATTTT. Translation gives CASSTLSDINQPQHF. This sequence joins TRBV6-2 or TRBV6-3 and TRBJ1-5; tentatively, D is TRBD1 (5 bases). With 5 bases removed from V and 3 bases from J, the gap between germline ends came to 14 bases. This CDR3 contains 15 residues. From germline, CDR1 is MNHEY and CDR2 SVGEGT.

This clonotype was seen many times. The gene calls are TRBV10-2 and TRBJ2-7; 7 positions agree with TRBD2. Trimming took 3 bases from V and 2 from J; bases not matched to a gene: 7. Germline lookup yields CDR1 WSHSY and CDR2 SAAADI. The CDR3 runs to 15 residues. The CDR3 nucleotides are TGCGCCAGCAGTGAAGGCCAGGGAGGGCCCTACGAGCAGTACTTC. Amino acids: CASSEGQGGPYEQYF.

This clonotype has more than one count but fewer than ten. The chain is built from TRBV7-9 and TRBJ2-3; 8 nucleotides agree with TRBD2. After removal of 0 bases from V and 4 bases from J, the junction contained 18 bases not matched to a gene. The CDR3 runs to 20 residues. Per germline, CDR1 SEHNR and CDR2 FQNEAQ (reference sequence). CDR3 protein: CASSLAWSGRRSSGADTQYF. The CDR3 DNA follows: TGTGCCAGCAGCTTAGCGTGGAGCGGGAGAAGATCAAGTGGCGCAGATACGCAGTATTTT. The full variable domain, in which reference TRBV7-9 and TRBJ2-3 provide the parts outside the CDR3, is DTGVSQNPRHKITKRGQNVTFRCDPISEHNRLYWYRQTLGQGPEFLTYFQNEAQLEKSRLLSDRFSAERPKGSFSTLEIQRTEQGDSAMYLCASSLAWSGRRSSGADTQYFGPGTRLTVL.

This clonotype was counted only a few times. V is TRBV6-5 and J is TRBJ2-7; 10 bases are shared with TRBD1. The CDR3 consists of 15 residues. V shed 6 bases, J shed 2 bases, and the junction held 7 bases outside the gene matches. Germline V gene sequence: CDR1 MNHEY, CDR2 SVGAGI. CDR3 residues: CASRHRDRGPYEQYF. The CDR3 DNA reads as TGTGCCAGCAGACACCGGGACAGGGGACCCTACGAGCAGTACTTC.

The rearrangement uses TRBV19 and TRBJ2-1; weak D call: TRBD1 (6 bases). CDR1 is LNHDA and CDR2 is SQIVND in the germline V gene (reference sequence). Trimming took off 3 bases at V and 9 bases at J, with 15 bases between the two ends. This CDR3 contains 14 residues. CDR3: CASSILNQGTEQFF. CDR3 coding DNA: TGTGCCAGTAGTATCCTAAATCAGGGGACTGAGCAGTTCTTC.

This clonotype has just a few counts. V usage is TRBV5-1 and J usage is TRBJ2-5; 12 bases align to TRBD2. CDR1 and CDR2 (germline): SGHRS, YFSETQ. V shed 4 bases and J 8 bases; nucleotides not matched to a gene: 12. This CDR3 region has 16 residues. CDR3: CASSGGLAGRAHTQYF. Written as DNA, the CDR3 is TGCGCCAGCAGCGGGGGACTAGCGGGCCGAGCGCACACCCAGTACTTC.

A note on this clonotype: The conserved closing phenylalanine or tryptophan is absent in this CDR3, likely reflecting a read error. The chain combines TRBV7-2 with TRBJ1-6; 7 bases are shared with TRBD1. CDR1 is SGHTA and CDR2 is FQGNSA in the germline V gene. The CDR3 is made up of 13 amino acids. The J segment lost 14 bases and the V segment lost 5 bases, leaving 9 bases of the junction unmatched. In DNA, the CDR3 is TGTGCCAGCAGCCCGGACAGGTATCCCACCCTCCACCTT. Translating it yields CASSPDRYPTLHL.

This clonotype came up a few times. The J gene is TRBJ2-3, the V gene TRBV5-1; D unresolved. V shed 1 base and J shed 3 bases, with 12 bases lying between them. CDR3 size: 15 residues. Germline-derived CDR1 and CDR2 are SGHRS and YFSETQ. CDR3 sequence reads: CASSLYQDPTDTQYF. The CDR3 region has the DNA TGCGCCAGCAGCTTGTATCAGGATCCGACAGATACGCAGTATTTT.

The rearrangement joins TRBV5-5 to TRBJ1-5; TRBD1 agrees at 7 bases. The germline V gene has CDR1 SGHKS and CDR2 YYEKEE (reference sequence). Unmatched junction bases numbered 11, after V lost 4 bases and J lost 1 base. This CDR3 has 17 amino acids. CDR3 amino acids: CASSTTGTEISNQPQHF. The CDR3 bases are TGTGCCAGCAGCACCACCGGGACAGAGATAAGCAATCAGCCCCAGCATTTT.

This clonotype was detected only a few times. V usage is TRBV6-6 and J usage is TRBJ1-3; 8 bases map to TRBD1. Germline assignment: CDR1 MNHNY and CDR2 SVGAGI (reference sequence). Trimming cost V 8 bases and J 4 bases; bases outside gene matches: 10. CDR3 length equals 15 residues. CDR3 DNA: TGTGCCAGCTCCCGTCAGGGGGCAGCCGGAAACACCATATATTTT. Its protein is CASSRQGAAGNTIYF.